This note documents a single T cell receptor beta chain sequence. Its antigen is not known. A template switching step contributed a universal primer site, while unique molecular identifiers were present in the cDNA. TCRdb recomputed calls from the 5' RACE reads with MiXCR, one row per CDR3 protein. The data hold hundreds of thousands of distinct CDR3 sequences, with roughly 10% observed a single time. The data are from a study of identical twins. Study-level results: Out-of-frame alpha sequences shared between twins exhibited an excess of low generation probability. Researchers caution that invariant MAIT and iNKT cells could partly confound zero-insertion analyses.

The CDR3 contains 14 residues. Germline V gene data show CDR1 as SGHNT and CDR2 as YYREEE (reference sequence). After removal of 4 bases from V and 7 bases from J, the junction contained 10 bases not matched to a gene. This TCR came from a woman under 30 in good health. Sequenced input: memory (CD45RO+) T cells sorted from blood. The rearrangement links TRBV5-4 to TRBJ1-2; 7 bases are shared with TRBD1. The CDR3 DNA is TGTGCCAGCAGCCCCCAGGGGGGCGAGGGTGGCTACACCTTC. It encodes CASSPQGGEGGYTF. The full variable domain, rest sourced from reference TRBV5-4 and TRBJ1-2, is ETGVTQSPTHLIKTRGQQVTLRCSSQSGHNTVSWYQQALGQGPQFIFQYYREEENGRGNFPPRFSGLQFPNYSSELNVNALELDDSALYLCASSPQGGEGGYTFGSGTRLTVV.